The present T cell receptor (beta chain) was sequenced within a study of blood T cell repertoires in COVID-19. Overall study context: The United States, Italy and Spain supplied acute and convalescent COVID-19 samples. PBMCs, B-cell-depleted T cells, or T cells provided the cDNA or gDNA that made up the material.

The V segment lost 5 bases and the J segment 0 bases; nucleotides outside the gene matches: 12. CDR1 and CDR2 from the germline V gene are LNHDA and SQIVND (reference sequence). This CDR3 contains 18 residues. Methods used by the authors: Counts of nucleated cells, estimated from reference gene primer amplification, were obtained. Sequencing was performed with immunoSEQ multiplex PCR; in TCRdb, only in-frame clones are kept and a portion is missing. V and J calls and clone size are those listed in that table; D and trimming were worked out from the DNA. The sample gives 200,000 to 250,000 clones, roughly 85% of which show up once; approximately 3.5% is in the top ten.

This sequence was found in a woman under 30 with acute or convalescent COVID-19. Sample: peripheral blood. V is TRBV19 and J is TRBJ2-3; 9 nucleotides match TRBD2. The CDR3, as DNA: TGTGCCAGTAGTTTTTGGACTAGCGCCGACCCTAGCACAGATACGCAGTATTTT. It encodes CASSFWTSADPSTDTQYF.